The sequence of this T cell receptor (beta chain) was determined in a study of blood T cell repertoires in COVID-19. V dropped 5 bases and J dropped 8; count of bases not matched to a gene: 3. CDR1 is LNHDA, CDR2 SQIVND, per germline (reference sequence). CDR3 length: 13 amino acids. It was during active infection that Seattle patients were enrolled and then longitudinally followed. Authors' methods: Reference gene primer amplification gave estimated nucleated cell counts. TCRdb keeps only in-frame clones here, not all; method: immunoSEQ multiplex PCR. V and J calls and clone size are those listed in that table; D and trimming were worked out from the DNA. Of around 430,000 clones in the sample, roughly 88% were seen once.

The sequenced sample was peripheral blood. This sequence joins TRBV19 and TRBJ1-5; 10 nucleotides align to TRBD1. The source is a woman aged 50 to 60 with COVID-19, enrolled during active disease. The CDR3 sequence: CASSPGTGEPQHF. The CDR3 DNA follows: TGTGCCAGTAGTCCCGGGACAGGGGAGCCCCAGCATTTT.